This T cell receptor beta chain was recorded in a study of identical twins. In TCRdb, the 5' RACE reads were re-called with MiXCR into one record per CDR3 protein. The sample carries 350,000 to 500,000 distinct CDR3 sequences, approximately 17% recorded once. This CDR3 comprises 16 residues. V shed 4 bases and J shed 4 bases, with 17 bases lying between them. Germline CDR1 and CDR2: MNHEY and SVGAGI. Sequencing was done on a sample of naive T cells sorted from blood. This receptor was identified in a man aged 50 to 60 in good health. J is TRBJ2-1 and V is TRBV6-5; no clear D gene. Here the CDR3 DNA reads TGTGCCAGCAGTTCGTCAATAGTGGCTTCTTACAATGAGCAGTTCTTC. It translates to CASSSSIVASYNEQFF.